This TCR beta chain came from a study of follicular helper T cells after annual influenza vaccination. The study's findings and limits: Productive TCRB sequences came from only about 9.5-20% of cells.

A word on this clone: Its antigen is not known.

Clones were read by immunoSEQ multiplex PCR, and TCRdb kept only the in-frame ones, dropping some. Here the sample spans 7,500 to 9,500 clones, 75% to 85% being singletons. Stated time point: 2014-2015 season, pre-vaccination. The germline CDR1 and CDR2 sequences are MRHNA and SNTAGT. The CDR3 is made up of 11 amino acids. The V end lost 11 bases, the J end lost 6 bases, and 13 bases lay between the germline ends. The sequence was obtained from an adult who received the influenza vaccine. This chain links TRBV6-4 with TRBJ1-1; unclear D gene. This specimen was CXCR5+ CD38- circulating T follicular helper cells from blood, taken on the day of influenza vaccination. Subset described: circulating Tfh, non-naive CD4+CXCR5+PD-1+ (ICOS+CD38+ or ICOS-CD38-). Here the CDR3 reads CAAPGLSEAFF. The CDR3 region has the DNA TGTGCCGCCCCTGGGTTGTCTGAAGCTTTCTTT.